Listed below are T cell receptor beta chains from one sample, sequenced in a study of T cells in narcolepsy. Data came from immunoSEQ multiplex PCR; TCRdb stores just in-frame clones and leaves some out. This sample has some 13,000 clones, with 85% to 90% found just once. Sequencing was done on a sample of CD45RA- memory CD4+ T cells from PBMCs. The source is a human donor with narcolepsy. The CDR3 runs from the conserved cysteine through the conserved F or W. The order of the fields is D gene, J gene, clone size, V gene, CDR3 protein, CDR3 DNA. A D gene is named only where the DNA matches it firmly. Where a row states a size, it is once, few, many or the class of an expanded clone; other rows omit it.

D: TRBD2; J: TRBJ2-2; size: NA; V: TRBV30; CDR3: CAWKSGRELNTGELFF; DNA: TGTGCCTGGAAGAGCGGGAGAGAACTTAACACCGGGGAGCTGTTTTTT
D: TRBD1; J: TRBJ2-7; size: NA; V: TRBV4-1; CDR3: CASSPGDRASYEQYF; DNA: TGCGCCAGCAGCCCCGGGGACAGAGCCTCCTACGAGCAGTACTTC
D: NA; J: TRBJ1-2; size: NA; V: TRBV13; CDR3: CASSREGSGLNYGYTF; DNA: TGTGCCAGCAGCCGGGAGGGGTCCGGACTTAATTATGGCTACACCTTC
D: TRBD2; J: TRBJ2-7; size: NA; V: TRBV19; CDR3: CASSIERAGGYEQYF; DNA: TGTGCCAGTAGTATAGAGAGAGCGGGAGGCTACGAGCAGTACTTC
D: NA; J: TRBJ2-2; size: once; V: TRBV28; CDR3: CASSIVARAGTGELFF; DNA: TGTGCCAGCAGTATAGTTGCTAGGGCGGGCACCGGGGAGCTGTTTTTT
D: NA; J: TRBJ2-1; size: NA; V: TRBV2; CDR3: CASSEAVAEQFF; DNA: TGTGCCAGCAGTGAAGCGGTCGCGGAGCAGTTCTTC
D: TRBD1; J: TRBJ1-1; size: once; V: TRBV6-6; CDR3: CASTPTGGTEAFF; DNA: TGTGCCAGCACCCCGACAGGGGGCACTGAAGCTTTCTTT
D: NA; J: TRBJ2-1; size: NA; V: TRBV27; CDR3: CASSLTSDRSSYNEQFF; DNA: TGTGCCAGCAGTCTCACCTCTGACAGGAGCTCCTACAATGAGCAGTTCTTC
D: TRBD1; J: TRBJ1-1; size: few; V: TRBV10-3; CDR3: CAISGTGRTEAFF; DNA: TGTGCCATCAGTGGGACAGGTCGAACTGAAGCTTTCTTT
D: TRBD2; J: TRBJ2-2; size: NA; V: TRBV2; CDR3: CASGARGGGELFF; DNA: TGTGCCAGCGGGGCCCGGGGGGGTGGGGAGCTGTTTTTT
D: NA; J: TRBJ2-7; size: few; V: TRBV7-2; CDR3: CASSSPRGEQYF; DNA: TGTGCCAGCAGCTCCCCTAGGGGCGAGCAGTACTTC
D: NA; J: TRBJ2-1; size: NA; V: TRBV5-1; CDR3: CASSLADRSYNEQFF; DNA: TGCGCCAGCAGCTTGGCCGACAGATCCTACAATGAGCAGTTCTTC
D: TRBD1; J: TRBJ2-3; size: NA; V: TRBV28; CDR3: CASSFRDRDTQYF; DNA: TGTGCCAGCAGTTTTCGGGACAGAGATACGCAGTATTTT
D: TRBD1; J: TRBJ1-6; size: NA; V: TRBV19; CDR3: CASSIARTGVDDNSPLHF; DNA: TGTGCCAGTAGTATAGCCCGGACAGGGGTTGACGATAATTCACCCCTCCACTTT
D: NA; J: TRBJ2-1; size: NA; V: TRBV15; CDR3: CATSRDQGQRGYNEQFF; DNA: TGTGCCACCAGCAGAGATCAAGGTCAGAGGGGGTACAATGAGCAGTTCTTC
D: TRBD1; J: TRBJ2-2; size: NA; V: TRBV6-6; CDR3: CASDRENTGELFF; DNA: TGTGCTTCTGACAGGGAGAACACCGGGGAGCTGTTTTTT
D: NA; J: TRBJ1-1; size: NA; V: TRBV4-1; CDR3: CASSQDGADPNTEAFF; DNA: TGCGCCAGCAGCCAAGATGGGGCAGACCCTAACACTGAAGCTTTCTTT
D: NA; J: TRBJ2-5; size: NA; V: TRBV18; CDR3: CASSPPSQGYWETQYF; DNA: TGTGCCAGCTCACCACCGAGTCAGGGTTATTGGGAGACCCAGTACTTC
D: NA; J: TRBJ1-4; size: NA; V: TRBV29-1; CDR3: CSGINRVGEKLFF; DNA: TGCAGCGGGATTAACAGGGTTGGTGAAAAACTGTTTTTT
D: TRBD2; J: TRBJ2-7; size: NA; V: TRBV7-8; CDR3: CASSLGRSGSTYEQYF; DNA: TGTGCCAGCAGCTTAGGGCGTAGCGGGAGTACCTACGAGCAGTACTTC
D: NA; J: TRBJ1-1; size: NA; V: TRBV11-3; CDR3: CASSPRGNTEAFF; DNA: TGTGCCAGCAGCCCCAGGGGGAACACTGAAGCTTTCTTT
D: NA; J: TRBJ1-3; size: NA; V: TRBV11-3; CDR3: CASSLEGNLGNTIYF; DNA: TGTGCCAGCAGCCTGGAGGGAAACCTTGGAAACACCATATATTTT
D: NA; J: TRBJ1-2; size: NA; V: TRBV29-1; CDR3: CSDGDRNYGYTF; DNA: TGCAGCGACGGTGACAGGAATTATGGCTACACCTTC
D: TRBD2; J: TRBJ2-3; size: NA; V: TRBV5-1; CDR3: CASSLAGTSGHSTDTQYF; DNA: TGCGCCAGCAGCTTGGCCGGGACTAGCGGACATAGCACAGATACGCAGTATTTT
D: TRBD2; J: TRBJ2-5; size: NA; V: TRBV28; CDR3: CASSEPAGGHYQETQYF; DNA: TGTGCCAGCAGTGAGCCAGCGGGAGGGCACTACCAAGAGACCCAGTACTTC
D: NA; J: TRBJ2-3; size: NA; V: TRBV19; CDR3: CASSLSGNDFGDTQYF; DNA: TGTGCCAGTTCCCTAAGCGGAAACGACTTCGGCGATACGCAGTATTTT
D: NA; J: TRBJ2-1; size: NA; V: TRBV6-5; CDR3: CASREYNEQFF; DNA: TGTGCCAGCAGGGAGTACAATGAGCAGTTCTTC
D: TRBD2; J: TRBJ2-1; size: NA; V: TRBV27; CDR3: CASSYTSGSYNEQFF; DNA: TGTGCCAGCAGTTATACTAGCGGCTCCTACAATGAGCAGTTCTTC
D: TRBD2; J: TRBJ2-1; size: NA; V: TRBV2; CDR3: CASTRLAGGKISGQFF; DNA: TGTGCCAGCACCAGACTAGCGGGAGGGAAAATTTCCGGGCAGTTCTTC
D: NA; J: TRBJ1-1; size: NA; V: TRBV6-5; CDR3: CASSYSGGRGTEAFF; DNA: TGTGCCAGCAGTTACTCGGGGGGGCGTGGGACTGAAGCTTTCTTT
D: NA; J: TRBJ2-7; size: once; V: TRBV10-2; CDR3: CASSESTGFYEQYF; DNA: TGCGCCAGCAGTGAGTCGACGGGTTTCTACGAGCAGTACTTC
D: NA; J: TRBJ1-2; size: NA; V: TRBV15; CDR3: CATSRGRGPTLGYGYTF; DNA: TGTGCCACCAGCAGGGGGCGGGGGCCAACGCTGGGGTATGGCTACACCTTC
D: NA; J: TRBJ1-5; size: NA; V: TRBV9; CDR3: CASSVCSQPQHF; DNA: TGTGCCAGCAGCGTATGCAGTCAGCCCCAGCATTTT
D: TRBD2; J: TRBJ2-5; size: NA; V: TRBV30; CDR3: CAWRPLAGMSQTQYF; DNA: TGTGCCTGGAGGCCCCTAGCGGGAATGAGCCAGACCCAGTACTTC
D: TRBD2; J: TRBJ2-7; size: few; V: TRBV10-3; CDR3: CAISGAGALVGEQYF; DNA: TGTGCCATCAGTGGAGCGGGAGCTCTAGTTGGCGAGCAGTACTTC
D: NA; J: TRBJ2-7; size: NA; V: TRBV7-2; CDR3: CASSVGLPRGEQYF; DNA: TGTGCCAGCAGCGTGGGACTCCCCAGGGGGGAGCAGTACTTC
D: TRBD2; J: TRBJ2-7; size: NA; V: TRBV18; CDR3: CASSPTGLAANEQYF; DNA: TGTGCCAGCTCACCTACGGGACTAGCGGCCAACGAGCAGTACTTC
D: NA; J: TRBJ1-1; size: once; V: TRBV6-1; CDR3: CATSGGWGRDTEAFF; DNA: TGTGCCACCTCCGGAGGGTGGGGCAGGGATACTGAAGCTTTCTTT
D: TRBD1; J: TRBJ1-2; size: NA; V: TRBV5-1; CDR3: CASSPRRTGANVYGYTF; DNA: TGCGCCAGCAGCCCTCGGCGCACAGGGGCAAACGTCTATGGCTACACCTTC
D: TRBD1; J: TRBJ1-5; size: NA; V: TRBV6-6; CDR3: CASSSLTGSQPQHF; DNA: TGTGCCAGCAGCTCCTTGACAGGGAGTCAGCCCCAGCATTTT
D: TRBD1; J: TRBJ2-4; size: few; V: TRBV6-1; CDR3: CASSGGTGQISVAKNIQYF; DNA: TGTGCCAGCAGTGGGGGGACAGGGCAAATCAGCGTGGCCAAAAACATTCAGTACTTC
D: TRBD1; J: TRBJ2-5; size: NA; V: TRBV25-1; CDR3: CASSSPGQRETQYF; DNA: TGTGCCAGCAGTTCACCGGGACAGCGAGAGACCCAGTACTTC
D: NA; J: TRBJ2-5; size: NA; V: TRBV6-4; CDR3: CASSTEVGETQYF; DNA: TGTGCCAGTTCGACTGAGGTGGGAGAGACCCAGTACTTC
D: NA; J: TRBJ1-2; size: NA; V: TRBV19; CDR3: CASSGGGALYGYTF; DNA: TGTGCCAGTAGTGGAGGAGGGGCGCTCTATGGCTACACCTTC
D: TRBD2; J: TRBJ2-7; size: NA; V: TRBV2; CDR3: CASSPRTSVYEQYF; DNA: TGTGCCAGCAGCCCCAGGACTAGCGTATACGAGCAGTACTTC
D: NA; J: TRBJ2-3; size: few; V: TRBV4-1; CDR3: CASSQVGAGGAEDTQYF; DNA: TGCGCCAGCAGCCAAGTTGGGGCCGGGGGAGCTGAAGATACGCAGTATTTT
D: NA; J: TRBJ1-4; size: NA; V: TRBV5-6; CDR3: CASNLQGPNEKLFF; DNA: TGTGCCAGCAACCTACAGGGTCCTAATGAAAAACTGTTTTTT
D: TRBD2; J: TRBJ2-7; size: NA; V: TRBV11-3; CDR3: CASSLASGSSSYEQYF; DNA: TGTGCCAGCAGCTTAGCTAGCGGGAGCAGCTCCTACGAGCAGTACTTC
D: NA; J: TRBJ1-2; size: NA; V: TRBV14; CDR3: CASSPHGSSGYTF; DNA: TGTGCCAGCAGCCCCCACGGGTCCTCCGGCTACACCTTC
D: TRBD1; J: TRBJ2-5; size: NA; V: TRBV5-1; CDR3: CASSSRQGSETQYF; DNA: TGCGCCAGCAGCTCAAGACAGGGTTCAGAGACCCAGTACTTC
D: TRBD2; J: TRBJ2-3; size: NA; V: TRBV5-1; CDR3: CASSIKAGDGTDTQYF; DNA: TGCGCCAGCAGCATCAAAGCGGGAGATGGGACAGATACGCAGTATTTT
D: TRBD1; J: TRBJ1-3; size: few; V: TRBV18; CDR3: CASSRQGNSGNTIYF; DNA: TGTGCCAGCTCACGACAGGGTAACTCTGGAAACACCATATATTTT
D: NA; J: TRBJ2-3; size: NA; V: TRBV28; CDR3: CASSRASTDTQYF; DNA: TGTGCCAGCAGTAGAGCTAGCACAGATACGCAGTATTTT
D: NA; J: TRBJ2-7; size: NA; V: TRBV5-6; CDR3: CASSLGFLDFGRREQYF; DNA: TGTGCCAGCAGCTTGGGTTTTCTGGACTTCGGGAGAAGGGAGCAGTACTTC
D: NA; J: TRBJ2-3; size: NA; V: TRBV7-3; CDR3: CASSLKGPSGNGYSTDTQYF; DNA: TGTGCCAGCAGTTTAAAAGGGCCGTCGGGAAACGGGTATAGCACAGATACGCAGTATTTT